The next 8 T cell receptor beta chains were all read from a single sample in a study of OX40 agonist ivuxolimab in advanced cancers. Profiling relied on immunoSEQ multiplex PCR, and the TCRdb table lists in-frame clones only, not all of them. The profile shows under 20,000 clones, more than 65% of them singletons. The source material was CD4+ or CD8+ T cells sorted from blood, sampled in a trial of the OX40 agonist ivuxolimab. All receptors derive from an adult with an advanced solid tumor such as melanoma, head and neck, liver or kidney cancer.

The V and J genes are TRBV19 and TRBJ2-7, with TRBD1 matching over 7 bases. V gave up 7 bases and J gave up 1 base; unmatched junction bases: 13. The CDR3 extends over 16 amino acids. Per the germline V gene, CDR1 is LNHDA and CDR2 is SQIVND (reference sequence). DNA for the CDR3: TGTGCCAGTACCAAACACGGGACAGCCGGATCCTACGAGCAGTACTTC. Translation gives CASTKHGTAGSYEQYF.

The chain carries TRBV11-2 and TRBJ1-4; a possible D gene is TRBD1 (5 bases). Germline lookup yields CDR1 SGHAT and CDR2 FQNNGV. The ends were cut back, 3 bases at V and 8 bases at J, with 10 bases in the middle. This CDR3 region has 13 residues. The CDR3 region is CASSLGRLEKLFF. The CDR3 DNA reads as TGTGCCAGCAGCTTGGGGCGTCTGGAAAAACTGTTTTTT.

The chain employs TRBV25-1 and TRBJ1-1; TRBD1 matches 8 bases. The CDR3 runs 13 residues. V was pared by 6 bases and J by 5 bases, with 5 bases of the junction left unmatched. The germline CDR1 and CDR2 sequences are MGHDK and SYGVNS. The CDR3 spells CASRTGGRTEAFF. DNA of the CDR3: TGTGCCAGCAGAACAGGGGGGCGGACTGAAGCTTTCTTT.

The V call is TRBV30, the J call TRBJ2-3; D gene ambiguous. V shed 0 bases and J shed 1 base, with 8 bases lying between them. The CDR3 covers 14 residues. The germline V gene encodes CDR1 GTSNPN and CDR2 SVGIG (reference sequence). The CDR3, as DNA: TGTGCCTGGAGTGTGCATTCCGGCACAGATACGCAGTATTTT. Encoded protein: CAWSVHSGTDTQYF.

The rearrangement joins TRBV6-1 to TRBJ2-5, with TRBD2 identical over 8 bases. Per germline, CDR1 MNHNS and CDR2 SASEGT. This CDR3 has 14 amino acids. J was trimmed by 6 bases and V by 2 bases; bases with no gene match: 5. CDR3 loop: CASSETGGPQTQYF. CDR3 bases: TGTGCCAGCAGTGAAACGGGAGGGCCTCAGACCCAGTACTTC.

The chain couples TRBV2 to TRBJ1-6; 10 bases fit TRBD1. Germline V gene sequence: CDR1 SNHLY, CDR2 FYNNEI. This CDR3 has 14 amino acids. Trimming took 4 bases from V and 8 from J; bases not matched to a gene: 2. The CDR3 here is CASSGGQGHSPLHF. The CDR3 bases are TGTGCCAGCAGTGGGGGACAGGGGCATTCACCCCTCCACTTT.

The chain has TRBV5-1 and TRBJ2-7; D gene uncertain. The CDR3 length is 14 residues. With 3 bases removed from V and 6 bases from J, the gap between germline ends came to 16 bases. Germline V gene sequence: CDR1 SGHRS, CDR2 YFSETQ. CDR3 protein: CASSSEPGRSEQYF. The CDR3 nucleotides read TGCGCCAGCAGCTCCGAACCGGGCAGGAGCGAGCAGTACTTC.

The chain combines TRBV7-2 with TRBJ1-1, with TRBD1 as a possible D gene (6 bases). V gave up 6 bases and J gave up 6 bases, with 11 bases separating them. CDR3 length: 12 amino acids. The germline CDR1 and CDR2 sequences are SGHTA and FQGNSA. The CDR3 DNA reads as TGTGCCAGCAGGCAGGGGTCACCTGAAGCTTTCTTT. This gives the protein CASRQGSPEAFF.